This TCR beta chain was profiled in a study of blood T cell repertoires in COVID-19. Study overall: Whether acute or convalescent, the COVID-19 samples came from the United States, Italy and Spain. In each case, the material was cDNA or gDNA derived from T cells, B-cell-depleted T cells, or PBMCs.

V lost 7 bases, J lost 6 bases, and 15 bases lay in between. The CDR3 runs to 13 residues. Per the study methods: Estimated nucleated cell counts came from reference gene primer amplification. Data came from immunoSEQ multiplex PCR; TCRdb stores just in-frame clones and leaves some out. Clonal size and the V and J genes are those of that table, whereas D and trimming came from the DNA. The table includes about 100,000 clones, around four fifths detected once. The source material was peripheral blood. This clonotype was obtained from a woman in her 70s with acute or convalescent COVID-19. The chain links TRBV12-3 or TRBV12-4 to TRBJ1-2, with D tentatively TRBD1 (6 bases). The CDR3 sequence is CASKITQGNGYTF. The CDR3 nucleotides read TGTGCCAGCAAAATTACCCAGGGGAATGGCTACACCTTC.